These 31 T cell receptor beta chains were all obtained from the same sample, sequenced in a study of blood T cell repertoires in COVID-19. TCRdb keeps only in-frame clones here, not all; method: immunoSEQ multiplex PCR. The table records 200,000 to 250,000 clones, roughly three quarters of them present only once. The material sequenced was peripheral blood. These receptors were collected from a woman between 40 and 50 years old with active or convalescent COVID-19.

The chain carries TRBV6-1 and TRBJ1-4; 10 bases agree with TRBD1. Germline V gene sequence: CDR1 MNHNS, CDR2 SASEGT. V lost 2 bases to trimming and J lost 6 bases; unmatched junction nucleotides: 6. This CDR3 is built from 16 residues. The CDR3 nucleotides read TGTGCCAGCAGTGAACTGACAGGGGGCCGATATGAAAAACTGTTTTTT. Encoded protein: CASSELTGGRYEKLFF.

This clone has just one count. This rearrangement joins TRBV6-2 or TRBV6-3 to TRBJ2-4; 11 bases align to TRBD2. The CDR3 contains 20 residues. The V gene end was trimmed by 0 bases and the J gene end by 7 bases; junction bases not matched to a gene: 17. Germline CDR1 reads MNHEY; CDR2 reads SVGEGT. CDR3 residues: CASSYSRSSGGLLLRNIQYF. In DNA, the CDR3 is TGTGCCAGCAGTTACTCGAGGTCTAGCGGGGGGCTCCTTTTGAGGAACATTCAGTACTTC.

CDR3 region: CASSPAGSEQYV. CDR3 sequence (DNA): TGTGCCAGCTCACCGGCGGGGTCCGAGCAGTACGTC. V is TRBV18 and J is TRBJ2-7, with TRBD2 as a possible D gene (6 bases). CDR3 length: 12 residues. V dropped 3 bases and J dropped 6 bases, with 9 bases sitting between them. From germline, CDR1 is KGHSH and CDR2 LQKENI.

The chain carries TRBV6-5 and TRBJ1-3; tentative D call: TRBD1 (6 bases). The CDR3 extends over 15 amino acids. V lost 2 bases and J lost 0, with 8 bases in between. Germline lookup yields CDR1 MNHEY and CDR2 SVGAGI. The CDR3 reads CASSYQTGSGNTIYF. Here the CDR3 DNA reads TGTGCCAGCAGTTACCAGACAGGCTCTGGAAACACCATATATTTT.

The chain uses TRBV5-6 and TRBJ1-2; tentative D call: TRBD1 (6 bases). Germline CDR1 is SGHDT and CDR2 is YYEEEE. The CDR3 is made up of 13 amino acids. V was shortened by 4 bases and J by 6 bases, with 13 bases between the two germline ends. The CDR3 spells CASSTGPGDGYTF. The CDR3 nucleotides read TGTGCCAGCAGCACCGGACCAGGGGATGGCTACACCTTC. The whole variable domain, filled in from reference TRBV5-6 and TRBJ1-2, reads DAGVTQSPTHLIKTRGQQVTLRCSPKSGHDTVSWYQQALGQGPQFIFQYYEEEERQRGNFPDRFSGHQFPNYSSELNVNALLLGDSALYLCASSTGPGDGYTFGSGTRLTVV.

The chain is built from TRBV11-3 and TRBJ2-1, with 9 bases lining up with TRBD1. The germline gives CDR1 SGHNT, CDR2 YENEEA. V gave up 3 bases and J gave up 9 bases; unmatched junction bases: 12. This CDR3 region has 16 residues. CDR3 in DNA: TGTGCCAGCAGCTTTTCTCCGGGACAGGGTTTAGGTGAGCAGTTCTTC. Protein: CASSFSPGQGLGEQFF.

The table lists this clone with many counts. The V and J genes are TRBV7-2 and TRBJ1-4, with TRBD1 matching over 7 bases. Germline V gene lookup returns CDR1 SGHTA and CDR2 FQGNSA. This CDR3 has 15 amino acids. With V trimmed by 4 bases and J by 3 bases, 5 bases remained unmatched. The DNA for the CDR3 is TGTGCCAGCAGCTCAGACAGGGTTTCTAATGAAAAACTGTTTTTT. Its translation is CASSSDRVSNEKLFF.

The chain has TRBV29-1 and TRBJ2-1, with D unclear. CDR1 and CDR2 from the germline V gene are SQVTM and ANQGSEA. With 0 bases removed from V and 7 bases from J, the gap between germline ends came to 7 bases. The CDR3 is 12 amino acids. CDR3 nucleotides: TGCAGCGTTGAAGAACTCGGGAATGAGCAGTTCTTC. The encoded protein is CSVEELGNEQFF.

This clone was seen just once. This chain joins TRBV11-3 and TRBJ2-1; possible D gene TRBD2, 5 bases. The CDR3 spans 16 residues. Germline loops: CDR1 SGHNT, CDR2 YENEEA. V lost 5 bases to trimming and J lost 4 bases, with 18 bases between them. The CDR3: CASSRRVGNPYNEQFF. The DNA for the CDR3 is TGTGCCAGCAGCCGGCGGGTGGGAAACCCTTACAATGAGCAGTTCTTC.

The chain carries TRBV10-3 and TRBJ2-7; 7 bases match TRBD1. Germline CDR1 is ENHRY and CDR2 is SYGVKD. This CDR3 is 13 amino acids long. The V segment lost 8 bases and the J segment 6 bases; nucleotides outside the gene matches: 10. The CDR3 sequence: CAISLTGSGEQYV. The CDR3, as DNA: TGTGCCATCTCGCTGACAGGGAGTGGCGAGCAGTACGTC.

The V gene is TRBV5-1, the J gene TRBJ2-2; TRBD1 might be the D (6 bases). The length of the CDR3 is 15 residues. Germline V lookup: CDR1 SGHRS, CDR2 YFSETQ. Between the trimmed V and J ends, which lost 4 bases and 4 bases, there was a span of 14 bases. CDR3 region: CASSPQGAGTGELFF. The CDR3 DNA reads TGCGCCAGCAGCCCACAGGGTGCTGGCACCGGGGAGCTGTTTTTT.

This clone appeared once. This sequence joins TRBV5-4 and TRBJ2-5; 11 positions agree with TRBD2. V trimming: 4 bases; J trimming: 5 bases; junction bases outside the gene matches: 4. The CDR3 sequence is 14 residues long. The germline gives CDR1 SGHNT, CDR2 YYREEE (reference sequence). The CDR3 reads CASSISGGAETQYF. CDR3 DNA: TGTGCCAGCAGCATTAGCGGGGGGGCGGAGACCCAGTACTTC. Using reference TRBV5-4 and TRBJ2-5 for the parts outside the CDR3, the full variable domain is ETGVTQSPTHLIKTRGQQVTLRCSSQSGHNTVSWYQQALGQGPQFIFQYYREEENGRGNFPPRFSGLQFPNYSSELNVNALELDDSALYLCASSISGGAETQYFGPGTRLLVL.

V and J are TRBV7-9 and TRBJ2-6; D gene unclear. The V gene lost 10 bases and the J gene lost 0 bases, with 13 bases spanning the gap. In germline, CDR1 is SEHNR, CDR2 FQNEAQ (reference sequence). The CDR3 has 15 residues. As DNA, the CDR3 is TGTGCCACCGGCTGGAGAGGCTCTGGGGCCAACGTCCTGACTTTC. Translated, it gives CATGWRGSGANVLTF. The variable domain in full, with the rest retrieved from reference TRBV7-9 and TRBJ2-6, is DTGVSQNPRHKITKRGQNVTFRCDPISEHNRLYWYRQTLGQGPEFLTYFQNEAQLEKSRLLSDRFSAERPKGSFSTLEIQRTEQGDSAMYLCATGWRGSGANVLTFGAGSRLTVL.

V gene TRBV9 combines with J gene TRBJ1-6, with 7 bases matching TRBD1. CDR1 SGDLS and CDR2 YYNGEE come from the germline V gene. The CDR3 totals 15 residues. V shed 3 bases and J 8 bases; nucleotides not matched to a gene: 8. The CDR3 is CASSGTGATYSPLHF. Here the CDR3 DNA reads TGTGCCAGCAGCGGGACAGGAGCAACCTATTCACCCCTCCACTTT.

The chain employs TRBV7-3 and TRBJ1-2; 8 bases align to TRBD1. This CDR3 comprises 13 residues. With 5 bases clipped from V and 8 bases from J, the junction kept 7 bases outside the gene matches. CDR1 SGHTA and CDR2 FQGTGA come from the germline V gene. CDR3 in amino acids: CASSQRTGQGYTF. The CDR3 DNA follows: TGTGCCAGCAGCCAACGGACAGGGCAAGGCTACACCTTC.

A remark on this clone: The same CDR3 arises from other DNA sequences in this sample as well. The V call is TRBV19, the J call TRBJ1-5, with 7 bases matching TRBD1. Trimming took 4 bases from V and 1 from J; bases not matched to a gene: 1. The germline CDR1 and CDR2 sequences are LNHDA and SQIVND (reference sequence). The CDR3 contains 14 residues. The CDR3 region is CASSKGASNQPQHF. CDR3 DNA: TGTGCCAGTAGTAAGGGGGCCAGCAATCAGCCCCAGCATTTT.

The chain uses TRBV27 and TRBJ2-3; weak D call: TRBD2 (6 bases). Between the trimmed V and J ends, which lost 8 bases and 3 bases, there was a span of 15 bases. The length of the CDR3 is 14 residues. CDR1 and CDR2 (germline): MNHEY, SMNVEV (reference sequence). The CDR3 DNA reads TGTGCCAGCCGGGTCTGGGGGGATACAGATACGCAGTATTTT. It yields the protein CASRVWGDTDTQYF.

This clone was seen ten or more times. CDR3 amino acids: CASSLEGPRDEQFF. The CDR3 DNA reads as TGTGCCAGCAGCTTGGAGGGGCCAAGGGATGAGCAGTTCTTC. V and J are TRBV5-6 and TRBJ2-1; a weak D match, TRBD1 (5 bases). Trimming cost V 0 bases and J 8 bases, with 12 bases left between them. This CDR3 is 14 amino acids long. Germline CDR1 SGHDT, CDR2 YYEEEE. Together with reference TRBV5-6 and TRBJ2-1, the CDR3 gives the full variable domain: DAGVTQSPTHLIKTRGQQVTLRCSPKSGHDTVSWYQQALGQGPQFIFQYYEEEERQRGNFPDRFSGHQFPNYSSELNVNALLLGDSALYLCASSLEGPRDEQFFGPGTRLTVL.

The chain recombines TRBV5-1 with TRBJ1-1; 9 bases match TRBD1. Germline CDR1 and CDR2: SGHRS and YFSETQ. The CDR3 has 15 amino acids. Unmatched junction bases numbered 1, after V lost 1 base and J lost 0 bases. The chain's CDR3 is CASSLRDRVNTEAFF. CDR3 sequence (DNA): TGCGCCAGCAGCTTGAGGGACAGGGTGAACACTGAAGCTTTCTTT.

V usage is TRBV3-1 (or the pseudogene TRBV3-2) and J usage is TRBJ2-1, with 8 positions matching TRBD2. The V and J ends lost 3 bases and 6 bases, in that order; junction bases with no gene match: 13. The length of the CDR3 is 17 residues. Germline V gene data show CDR1 as LGHDT and CDR2 as YNNKEL (reference sequence). The CDR3 spells CASSHSPGTSIGNEQFF. The DNA of the CDR3 is TGTGCCAGCAGCCATTCCCCTGGGACTAGTATTGGCAATGAGCAGTTCTTC.

The rearrangement joins TRBV6-5 to TRBJ2-5, with 11 bases lining up with TRBD2. Germline V gene sequence: CDR1 MNHEY, CDR2 SVGAGI. V was pared by 0 bases and J by 7 bases, with 7 bases of the junction left unmatched. This CDR3 has 16 residues. This CDR3 reads CASSYSTSGGSGTQYF. The CDR3 nucleotides read TGTGCCAGCAGTTACTCCACTAGCGGGGGTAGTGGGACCCAGTACTTC.

CDR3: CASSELAIYEQYV. The CDR3 DNA is TGTGCCAGCAGTGAACTAGCAATCTACGAGCAGTACGTC. This rearrangement joins TRBV6-1 to TRBJ2-7; TRBD2 might be the D (5 bases). The CDR3 is 13 residues long. Germline V CDR1 and CDR2: MNHNS, SASEGT. Trimming left V 2 bases short and J 3 bases short, with 8 bases between.

This clone was recorded once. The rearrangement joins TRBV2 to TRBJ1-3; D unclear. The V end lost 5 bases, the J end lost 0 bases, and 11 bases lay between the germline ends. There are 15 residues in the CDR3. The germline CDR1 and CDR2 sequences are SNHLY and FYNNEI. The CDR3 protein is CASSSWESSGNTIYF. Written as DNA, the CDR3 is TGTGCCAGCAGTTCCTGGGAGTCCTCTGGAAACACCATATATTTT. Based on the CDR3 plus reference TRBV2 and TRBJ1-3, the full variable domain is EPEVTQTPSHQVTQMGQEVILRCVPISNHLYFYWYRQILGQKVEFLVSFYNNEISEKSEIFDDQFSVERPDGSNFTLKIRSTKLEDSAMYFCASSSWESSGNTIYFGEGSWLTVV.

This clone has just a few counts. The CDR3 is CASSYTYRQPQHF. The CDR3 region has the DNA TGTGCCAGCAGTTACACATACAGGCAGCCCCAGCATTTT. The chain links TRBV6-5 to TRBJ1-5, with D maybe TRBD1 (5 bases). The germline V gene has CDR1 MNHEY and CDR2 SVGAGI. Trimming removed 2 bases from V and 7 bases from J, with 9 bases in between. There are 13 residues in the CDR3.

This clone has just a few counts. V is TRBV28 and J is TRBJ1-2; D remains ambiguous. Between the trimmed V and J ends, which lost 5 bases and 4 bases, there was a span of 11 bases. CDR3 size: 13 residues. Germline CDR1 reads MDHEN; CDR2 reads SYDVKM. DNA of the CDR3: TGTGCCAGCAGTCTACCCGCTTCCTATGGCTACACCTTC. This codes for CASSLPASYGYTF.

Only a few counts were recorded for this clone. V is TRBV7-9 and J is TRBJ2-5; D is possibly TRBD2 (7 bases). This CDR3 has 16 amino acids. Trimming took 0 bases from V and 2 from J, leaving 13 bases between them. Germline loops: CDR1 SEHNR, CDR2 FQNEAQ (reference sequence). The CDR3: CASSLAGGGLQETQYF. CDR3 bases: TGTGCCAGCAGCTTAGCGGGCGGGGGCCTGCAAGAGACCCAGTACTTC. Using reference TRBV7-9 and TRBJ2-5 for the parts outside the CDR3, the full variable domain is DTGVSQNPRHKITKRGQNVTFRCDPISEHNRLYWYRQTLGQGPEFLTYFQNEAQLEKSRLLSDRFSAERPKGSFSTLEIQRTEQGDSAMYLCASSLAGGGLQETQYFGPGTRLLVL.

CDR3 nucleotides: TGTGCCAGCAGCCAAAACACAGGGGGCAGTGAAAAACTGTTTTTT. It translates to CASSQNTGGSEKLFF. The chain links TRBV5-4 to TRBJ1-4; TRBD1 agrees at 9 bases. The CDR3 is made up of 15 amino acids. After removal of 4 bases from V and 7 bases from J, the junction contained 8 bases not matched to a gene. From germline, CDR1 is SGHNT and CDR2 YYREEE (reference sequence).

The DNA of the CDR3 is TGCAGCGTTGAAGATCCAAGCGGGGGCTACAATGAGCAGTTCTTC. Translated, it gives CSVEDPSGGYNEQFF. The chain employs TRBV29-1 and TRBJ2-1, with 8 positions matching TRBD2. This CDR3 comprises 15 residues. Germline CDR1 and CDR2: SQVTM and ANQGSEA. The J segment lost 3 bases and the V segment lost 0 bases, leaving 4 bases of the junction unmatched.

The rearrangement uses TRBV4-1 and TRBJ2-5; a weak D match, TRBD2 (5 bases). The V gene's germline CDR1 is MGHRA and CDR2 YSYEKL. V was pared by 5 bases and J by 9 bases, with 10 bases between. The CDR3 extends over 11 amino acids. The CDR3 coding sequence is TGCGCCAGCAGCTCTAGCAGAGCCCAGTACTTC. Amino acids: CASSSSRAQYF.

This sequence joins TRBV4-1 and TRBJ2-7; 15 nucleotides align to TRBD2. Trimming removed 3 bases from V and 3 bases from J; junction bases left unmatched: 18. The CDR3 length is 21 residues. Per germline, CDR1 MGHRA and CDR2 YSYEKL. The CDR3 coding sequence is TGCGCCAGCAGCCACAAGGGCCTTAAGGGACTAGCGGGGGGCCCGGGCTACGAGCAGTACTTC. This codes for CASSHKGLKGLAGGPGYEQYF.

This clone was counted a few times. The genes are TRBV7-6 and TRBJ2-3; no firm D call. Germline V CDR1 and CDR2: SGHVS, FNYEAQ. V was pared by 1 base and J by 8 bases, with 10 bases between. The CDR3 is 13 residues long. CDR3 amino acids: CASSLELKRTQYF. CDR3 DNA sequence: TGTGCCAGCAGCTTAGAACTGAAACGTACGCAGTATTTT.